Listed below are T cell receptor beta chains from one sample, sequenced in a study of shared clonotypes between healthy human individuals. The repertoire was sequenced with immunoSEQ multiplex PCR; TCRdb's copy has only in-frame clones and lacks some. In the table there are hundreds of thousands of clones, approximately 79% of which are singletons. Sequencing input: memory CD4+ T cells sorted from blood. The receptors stem from a man aged 25 to 40 in good health. CDR3s include the opening cysteine and the closing phenylalanine or tryptophan. D genes are given only for firm matches. Clone sizes are given selectively: once, few, many, or a class where the clone is expanded.

TRBV2,TRBJ2-1,many,TRBD2,CASSRLANSYNEQFF,TGTGCCAGCAGTAGACTAGCGAACTCCTACAATGAGCAGTTCTTC
TRBV9,TRBJ1-4,NA,TRBD1,CASSVGVGGGENEKLFF,TGTGCCAGCAGCGTAGGGGTAGGGGGCGGTGAAAATGAAAAACTGTTTTTT
TRBV7-9,TRBJ2-5,NA,TRBD1,CASSLVAGGKETQYF,TGTGCCAGCAGCTTAGTTGCAGGGGGAAAAGAGACCCAGTACTTC
TRBV2,TRBJ2-1,NA,TRBD1,CASLRDSTYNEQFF,TGTGCCAGCCTTCGGGACAGCACCTACAATGAGCAGTTCTTC
TRBV30,TRBJ2-7,NA,NA,CAWGKGVYEQYF,TGTGCCTGGGGAAAGGGGGTTTACGAGCAGTACTTC
TRBV12-5,TRBJ2-1,few,NA,CASGFALLINEQFF,TGTGCTAGTGGTTTTGCCCTCCTAATCAATGAGCAGTTCTTC
TRBV5-6,TRBJ2-7,NA,NA,CASSLASGGEQYF,TGTGCCAGCAGCTTGGCTTCTGGCGGCGAGCAGTACTTC
TRBV10-3,TRBJ1-4,NA,NA,CAISESDRNEKLFF,TGTGCCATCAGTGAATCGGACAGAAATGAAAAACTGTTTTTT
TRBV5-4,TRBJ2-5,NA,NA,CAMMRGQTDKTTQETQYF,TGTGCCATGATGAGAGGACAGACGGACAAGACTACGCAAGAGACCCAGTACTTC
TRBV4-3,TRBJ1-2,NA,TRBD1,CASSQGGRQGWYGYTF,TGCGCCAGCAGCCAGGGGGGGAGACAGGGATGGTATGGCTACACCTTC
TRBV5-1,TRBJ2-3,NA,NA,CASSLDSTDTQYF,TGCGCCAGCAGCTTGGACTCCACAGATACGCAGTATTTT
TRBV7-2,TRBJ2-5,NA,NA,CASSLGGTETQYF,TGTGCCAGCAGCTTAGGCGGGACTGAGACCCAGTACTTC
TRBV9,TRBJ2-3,NA,NA,CASSPDPDPDTQYF,TGTGCCAGCAGCCCCGACCCGGACCCAGATACGCAGTATTTT
TRBV18,TRBJ2-5,NA,NA,CANNRRQETQYF,TGTGCCAACAACAGGAGGCAAGAGACCCAGTACTTC
TRBV6-1,TRBJ1-2,NA,TRBD1,CASSLVTGLDGYTF,TGTGCCAGCAGTCTCGTGACAGGGTTGGATGGCTACACCTTC
TRBV11-1,TRBJ2-1,NA,TRBD1,CASSLPGQSYEQFF,TGTGCCAGCAGCCTACCGGGACAGTCCTATGAGCAGTTCTTC
TRBV4-1,TRBJ2-6,NA,TRBD2,CASRNLLAGAAGANVLTF,TGCGCCAGCAGAAACCTACTAGCGGGAGCGGCTGGGGCCAACGTCCTGACTTTC
TRBV25-1,TRBJ2-5,NA,NA,CASSEVSLGQYF,TGTGCCAGCAGTGAAGTGAGCTTAGGCCAGTACTTC
TRBV5-4,TRBJ2-1,NA,NA,CASRPSGTSLYNEQFF,TGTGCCAGCAGGCCGAGCGGAACCTCTTTGTACAATGAGCAGTTCTTC
TRBV7-8,TRBJ2-7,NA,NA,CASSLAEFYEQYF,TGTGCCAGCAGCTTAGCTGAATTCTACGAGCAGTACTTC
TRBV6-5,TRBJ1-1,NA,TRBD1,CASSLYRGNTEAFF,TGTGCCAGCAGTTTATACAGGGGGAACACTGAAGCTTTCTTT
TRBV18,TRBJ1-1,few,NA,CASSPDATEAFF,TGTGCCAGCTCACCAGATGCCACTGAAGCTTTCTTT
TRBV5-6,TRBJ2-1,NA,NA,CASSLEGGQFF,TGTGCCAGCAGCTTGGAGGGAGGGCAGTTCTTC
TRBV5-1,TRBJ2-7,NA,TRBD1,CASSLTGTGGSEQYF,TGCGCCAGCAGCTTGACCGGGACAGGGGGCAGTGAGCAGTACTTC
TRBV4-3,TRBJ2-3,NA,TRBD2,CASSPGTSGASTDTQYF,TGCGCCAGCAGCCCCGGGACTAGCGGGGCTAGCACAGATACGCAGTATTTT
TRBV28,TRBJ1-4,once,NA,CASSLGGPTSRKLFF,TGTGCCAGCAGTTTGGGTGGGCCCACAAGTCGAAAACTGTTTTTT
TRBV5-1,TRBJ2-3,NA,NA,CASVRGGSTDTQYF,TGCGCCAGCGTAAGGGGAGGAAGCACAGATACGCAGTATTTT
TRBV14,TRBJ1-2,many,NA,CASSYRDPRSGDGYTF,TGTGCCAGCAGCTACAGGGACCCAAGGTCTGGGGATGGCTACACCTTC
TRBV18,TRBJ1-3,few,NA,CASSPPVGGNTIYF,TGTGCCAGCTCACCACCGGTGGGGGGAAACACCATATATTTT
TRBV6-9,TRBJ1-5,NA,TRBD1,CASSYRDSNQPQHF,TGTGCCAGCAGTTATCGGGACAGTAATCAGCCCCAGCATTTT
TRBV2,TRBJ2-7,NA,TRBD2,CASSVEREGEQYF,TGTGCCAGCAGTGTAGAACGGGAGGGCGAGCAGTACTTC
TRBV19,TRBJ2-1,few,NA,CASGPPLSDEQFF,TGTGCCAGCGGGCCTCCCCTATCCGACGAGCAGTTCTTC
TRBV9,TRBJ1-2,NA,TRBD1,CASSLTGEYGYTF,TGTGCCAGCAGCCTGACAGGGGAATATGGCTACACCTTC
TRBV2,TRBJ2-1,NA,NA,CASSLDGDNEQFF,TGTGCCAGCAGTTTGGACGGTGACAATGAGCAGTTCTTC
TRBV4-3,TRBJ2-1,NA,NA,CASSQEWGRSSYNEQFF,TGCGCCAGCAGCCAAGAGTGGGGGAGGAGCTCCTACAATGAGCAGTTCTTC
TRBV6-5,TRBJ2-3,NA,TRBD2,CASSFPGTSSDTQYF,TGTGCCAGCAGCTTCCCCGGGACTAGCTCAGATACGCAGTATTTT
TRBV10-3,TRBJ1-4,NA,NA,CAIRGTDQNEKLFF,TGTGCCATCAGGGGGACGGATCAGAATGAAAAACTGTTTTTT
TRBV21-1,TRBJ1-2,NA,NA,CAPSQGTGACGYTF,TGTGCCCCCAGTCAAGGGACAGGGGCTTGTGGCTACACCTTC
TRBV7-9,TRBJ2-1,NA,TRBD1,CASSSGTGKGVGSYNEQFF,TGTGCCAGCAGCTCCGGGACAGGGAAGGGAGTCGGCTCCTACAATGAGCAGTTCTTC
TRBV7-2,TRBJ2-5,NA,NA,CASRLGQLQETQYF,TGTGCCAGCAGACTAGGGCAGCTTCAAGAGACCCAGTACTTC
TRBV7-9,TRBJ1-1,NA,NA,CASSFQGNTEAFF,TGTGCCAGCAGCTTCCAAGGTAACACTGAAGCTTTCTTT
TRBV11-2,TRBJ2-7,NA,TRBD1,CASSSVRDRGEQYF,TGTGCCAGCAGCTCGGTCCGGGACAGGGGAGAGCAGTACTTC
TRBV4-1,TRBJ1-2,NA,NA,CASSQTPEGYYGYTF,TGCGCCAGCAGCCAAACCCCCGAGGGCTACTATGGCTACACCTTC
TRBV12-5,TRBJ2-1,NA,TRBD2,CASGLGGLAGAVNVRREVNEQFF,TGTGCTAGTGGTTTGGGGGGACTAGCGGGAGCCGTGAATGTTAGACGGGAGGTCAATGAGCAGTTCTTC
TRBV11-1,TRBJ2-1,NA,TRBD2,CASSLPNRAGVRNEQFF,TGTGCCAGCAGCTTACCAAACCGAGCGGGAGTACGGAATGAGCAGTTCTTC